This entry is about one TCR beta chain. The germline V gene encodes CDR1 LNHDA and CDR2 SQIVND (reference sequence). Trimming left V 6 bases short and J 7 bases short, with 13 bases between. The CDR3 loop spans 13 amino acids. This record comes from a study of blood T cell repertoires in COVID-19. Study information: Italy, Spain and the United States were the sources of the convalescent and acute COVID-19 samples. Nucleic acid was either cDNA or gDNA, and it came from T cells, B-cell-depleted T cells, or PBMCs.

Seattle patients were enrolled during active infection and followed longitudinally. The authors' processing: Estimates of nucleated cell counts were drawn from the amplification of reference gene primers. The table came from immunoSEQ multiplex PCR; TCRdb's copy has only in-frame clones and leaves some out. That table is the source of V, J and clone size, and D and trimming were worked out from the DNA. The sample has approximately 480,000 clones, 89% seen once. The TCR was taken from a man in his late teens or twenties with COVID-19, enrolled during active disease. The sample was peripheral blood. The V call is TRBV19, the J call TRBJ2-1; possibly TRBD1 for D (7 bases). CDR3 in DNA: TGTGCCAGTAGGGAGGGGGCGTTTAATGAGCAGTTCTTC. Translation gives CASREGAFNEQFF. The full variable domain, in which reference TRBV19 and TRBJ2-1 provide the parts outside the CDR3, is DGGITQSPKYLFRKEGQNVTLSCEQNLNHDAMYWYRQDPGQGLRLIYYSQIVNDFQKGDIAEGYSVSREKKESFPLTVTSAQKNPTAFYLCASREGAFNEQFFGPGTRLTVL.